Below, 9 T cell receptor beta chains from the same sample are listed, as sequenced in a study of shared clonotypes between healthy human individuals. Clones were read by immunoSEQ multiplex PCR, and TCRdb kept only the in-frame ones, dropping some. The table shows some 660,000 clones, with 73% occurring only once. The sequencing input was memory CD4+ T cells sorted from blood. Subset: CD45RA-negative fraction. The receptors derive from a woman under 40 in good health.

This clone was found once. This sequence joins TRBV11-3 and TRBJ2-5; no clear D. Germline V gene data show CDR1 as SGHNT and CDR2 as YENEEA. Trimming pared 4 bases from V and 5 bases from J, leaving 11 bases between. CDR3 length: 13 residues. CDR3 sequence reads: CASSYSTRETQYF. CDR3 nucleotides: TGTGCCAGCAGCTATTCTACGAGGGAGACCCAGTACTTC. Complete variable domain (other parts from reference TRBV11-3 and TRBJ2-5): EAGVVQSPRYKIIEKKQPVAFWCNPISGHNTLYWYLQNLGQGPELLIRYENEEAVDDSQLPKDRFSAERLKGVDSTLKIQPAELGDSAVYLCASSYSTRETQYFGPGTRLLVL.

The chain carries TRBV28 and TRBJ1-4; D remains unclear. Germline V gene lookup returns CDR1 MDHEN and CDR2 SYDVKM. V lost 5 bases and J 8 bases, leaving 18 bases between the germline ends. This CDR3 spans 15 amino acids. The DNA of the CDR3 is TGTGCCAGCAGTCCGCCCGTGCGGGAAGGGGAAAAACTGTTTTTT. Its protein product is CASSPPVREGEKLFF.

This chain links TRBV19 with TRBJ1-2; 7 nucleotides align to TRBD1. Germline CDR1 and CDR2: LNHDA and SQIVND (reference sequence). This CDR3 is built from 11 residues. Trimming took 7 bases from V and 8 from J; bases not matched to a gene: 4. The CDR3 loop is CASTTGEGYTF. The CDR3 bases are TGTGCCAGTACCACAGGGGAGGGCTACACCTTC.

The chain uses TRBV11-2 and TRBJ2-2; 11 bases map to TRBD2. The trim removed 4 bases at V and 2 bases at J, leaving 9 bases unmatched. The CDR3 loop spans 18 amino acids. Germline CDR1 reads SGHAT; CDR2 reads FQNNGV. Here the CDR3 reads CASSSLPSGRFNTGELFF. The DNA for the CDR3 is TGTGCCAGCAGCTCTCTCCCTAGCGGGAGGTTTAACACCGGGGAGCTGTTTTTT. Looking up the rest from reference TRBV11-2 and TRBJ2-2 gives the full variable domain: EAGVAQSPRYKIIEKRQSVAFWCNPISGHATLYWYQQILGQGPKLLIQFQNNGVVDDSQLPKDRFSAERLKGVDSTLKIQPAKLEDSAVYLCASSSLPSGRFNTGELFFGEGSRLTVL.

V is TRBV18 and J is TRBJ2-7; 11 bases agree with TRBD2. Germline CDR1 KGHSH, CDR2 LQKENI. V lost 2 bases, J lost 2 bases, and 11 bases stayed unmatched. The length of the CDR3 is 18 residues. CDR3 sequence reads: CASSPGNSGRAGPYEQYF. The CDR3, as DNA: TGTGCCAGCTCACCAGGCAATAGCGGGAGGGCCGGGCCCTACGAGCAGTACTTC.

This clone showed up just a few times. DNA for the CDR3: TGTGCCAGCAGCTTAGGCGGCCACACAGATACGCAGTATTTT. Its translation is CASSLGGHTDTQYF. V and J are TRBV7-2 and TRBJ2-3, with D unresolved. From germline, CDR1 is SGHTA and CDR2 FQGNSA. The CDR3 runs to 14 residues. Between the trimmed V and J ends, which lost 1 base and 2 bases, there was a span of 7 bases.

The chain uses TRBV19 and TRBJ1-1; the D gene is possibly TRBD1 (5 bases). This CDR3 has 15 residues. Germline lookup yields CDR1 LNHDA and CDR2 SQIVND (reference sequence). Between the trimmed V and J ends, which lost 1 base and 4 bases, there was a span of 13 bases. The CDR3 DNA reads TGTGCCAGTAGTATAGGTGGGGGTCTTTCCACTGAAGCTTTCTTT. It codes for CASSIGGGLSTEAFF.

The rearrangement links TRBV7-9 to TRBJ2-1; 8 bases map to TRBD1. This CDR3 has 17 residues. Per germline, CDR1 SEHNR and CDR2 FQNEAQ (reference sequence). Trimming at V came to 1 base and at J to 8 bases, leaving 13 bases not matched to a gene. DNA of the CDR3: TGTGCCAGCAGCTTAGAATTGCGGACAGGGTCTGGGGATGAGCAGTTCTTC. Translating gives CASSLELRTGSGDEQFF. Full variable domain (rest looked up from reference TRBV7-9 and TRBJ2-1): DTGVSQNPRHKITKRGQNVTFRCDPISEHNRLYWYRQTLGQGPEFLTYFQNEAQLEKSRLLSDRFSAERPKGSFSTLEIQRTEQGDSAMYLCASSLELRTGSGDEQFFGPGTRLTVL.

This clone was observed a single time. The chain employs TRBV2 and TRBJ2-1, with TRBD2 matching 10 bases. This CDR3 contains 15 residues. V was clipped by 7 bases and J by 7 bases; unmatched bases: 10. Germline V gives CDR1 SNHLY, CDR2 FYNNEI. The CDR3, as DNA: TGTGCCAGCATGAGGGCTAGCGGGAGTGGGAATGAGCAGTTCTTC. Encoded protein: CASMRASGSGNEQFF.